One and the same sample provided the 30 T cell receptor beta chains below, sequenced in a study of blood T cell repertoires in COVID-19. TCRdb keeps only in-frame clones here, not all; method: immunoSEQ multiplex PCR. The table has approximately 21,000 clones, about nine tenths seen once; the top ten hold 18%. The sample was peripheral blood. All receptors come from a human donor in a cohort sampled during active COVID-19.

This chain uses TRBV4-1 with TRBJ2-3; TRBD2 agrees at 10 bases. This CDR3 has 16 residues. Germline loops: CDR1 MGHRA, CDR2 YSYEKL. Germline trimming cut 0 bases from V and 4 bases from J; bases unmatched to any gene: 4. The CDR3 region is CASSQDFSGGADTQYF. The DNA of the CDR3 is TGCGCCAGCAGCCAAGATTTCAGCGGGGGGGCAGATACGCAGTATTTT.

The J gene is TRBJ2-2, the V gene TRBV5-1, with 10 nucleotides matching TRBD2. The CDR3 runs 16 residues. Germline CDR1 SGHRS, CDR2 YFSETQ. With 4 bases clipped from V and 4 bases from J, the junction kept 7 bases outside the gene matches. The CDR3 loop reads CASSPLAGGVTGELFF. The CDR3 coding sequence is TGCGCCAGCAGCCCGTTAGCGGGAGGTGTCACCGGGGAGCTGTTTTTT.

Only a few counts were recorded for this clone. The chain has TRBV4-3 and TRBJ1-1, with unresolved D. Trimming removed 0 bases from V and 4 bases from J, with 9 bases in between. Germline V lookup: CDR1 LGHNA, CDR2 YSLEER. The CDR3 is 14 amino acids. This CDR3 is CASSQDRFPTEAFF. The CDR3 region has the DNA TGCGCCAGCAGCCAAGATCGGTTTCCCACTGAAGCTTTCTTT.

The V call is TRBV7-9, the J call TRBJ2-1; 9 positions agree with TRBD1. This CDR3 region has 15 residues. CDR1 is SEHNR, CDR2 FQNEAQ, per germline (reference sequence). Trimming took 3 bases from V and 8 from J; bases not matched to a gene: 8. This chain's CDR3 is CASSLDRGATDEQFF. CDR3 bases: TGTGCCAGCAGCTTGGACAGGGGCGCGACAGATGAGCAGTTCTTC.

The CDR3 sequence: CASSLSRFVQHF. CDR3 DNA sequence: TGTGCCAGCAGTTTGTCCAGGTTCGTTCAGCATTTT. This sequence joins TRBV12-3 or TRBV12-4 and TRBJ1-5; D is ambiguous. V was shortened by 3 bases and J by 13 bases, with 13 bases between the two germline ends. The CDR3 covers 12 residues.

CDR3 amino acids: CASSIHDRGLQPQHF. As DNA, the CDR3 is TGTGCCAGTAGTATTCACGACAGGGGGCTTCAGCCCCAGCATTTT. The V and J genes are TRBV19 and TRBJ1-5, with TRBD1 matching 10 bases. Losses at the gene ends were 3 bases for V and 6 bases for J; bases not matched to a gene: 5. This CDR3 is 15 amino acids long. Germline V gene data show CDR1 as LNHDA and CDR2 as SQIVND (reference sequence). The whole variable domain, remainder taken from reference TRBV19 and TRBJ1-5, is DGGITQSPKYLFRKEGQNVTLSCEQNLNHDAMYWYRQDPGQGLRLIYYSQIVNDFQKGDIAEGYSVSREKKESFPLTVTSAQKNPTAFYLCASSIHDRGLQPQHFGDGTRLSIL.

The chain carries TRBV27 and TRBJ1-5; D possibly corresponds to TRBD1 (6 bases). The CDR3 is 15 amino acids. Germline values: CDR1 MNHEY, CDR2 SMNVEV (reference sequence). Trimming left V 3 bases short and J 2 bases short, with 11 bases between. CDR3 sequence reads: CASSLGGGGNQPQHF. For the CDR3, the DNA is TGTGCCAGCAGTTTGGGGGGGGGCGGCAATCAGCCCCAGCATTTT.

The V and J genes are TRBV6-7 and TRBJ1-5; D is unresolved. TRBV6-7 carries the ORF label, with uncertain function. This CDR3 is 14 amino acids long. With 6 bases removed from V and 7 bases from J, the gap between germline ends came to 16 bases. Here the CDR3 reads CASSPGWAGQPQHF. In nucleotides, the CDR3 is TGTGCCAGCAGCCCTGGTTGGGCGGGCCAGCCCCAGCATTTT.

The chain employs TRBV6-5 and TRBJ1-3; D gene uncertain. Germline CDR1 reads MNHEY; CDR2 reads SVGAGI. V lost 7 bases and J 0 bases, leaving 4 bases between the germline ends. This CDR3 spans 12 amino acids. The CDR3 loop is CASTSSGNTIYF. CDR3 bases: TGTGCCAGCACCAGCTCTGGAAACACCATATATTTT.

The rearrangement links TRBV6-1 to TRBJ1-1, with D tentatively TRBD1 (5 bases). The germline gives CDR1 MNHNS, CDR2 SASEGT. V lost 3 bases and J 9 bases, leaving 14 bases between the germline ends. This CDR3 contains 13 residues. The CDR3 nucleotides are TGTGCCAGCAGTGACATCGACAGCCCCAAAGCTTTCTTT. Its protein is CASSDIDSPKAFF.

The J gene is TRBJ1-4, the V gene TRBV5-1; D is uncertain. V gave up 4 bases and J gave up 0 bases, with 7 bases separating them. The germline CDR1 and CDR2 sequences are SGHRS and YFSETQ. This CDR3 spans 14 amino acids. CDR3 DNA sequence: TGCGCCAGCAGCGACGGAGCAACTAATGAAAAACTGTTTTTT. This translates into CASSDGATNEKLFF.

This chain joins TRBV11-1 and TRBJ2-7; 7 bases agree with TRBD2. The V and J ends lost 2 bases and 1 base, in that order; junction bases with no gene match: 5. This CDR3 region has 15 residues. Germline V gene data show CDR1 as SGHAT and CDR2 as FQDESV (reference sequence). CDR3 protein: CASSLSGAGSYEQYF. The CDR3 nucleotides read TGTGCCAGCAGCTTAAGCGGGGCGGGGTCCTACGAGCAGTACTTC. Using reference TRBV11-1 and TRBJ2-7 for the parts outside the CDR3, the full variable domain is EAEVAQSPRYKITEKSQAVAFWCDPISGHATLYWYRQILGQGPELLVQFQDESVVDDSQLPKDRFSAERLKGVDSTLKIQPAELGDSAMYLCASSLSGAGSYEQYFGPGTRLTVT.

V usage is TRBV18 and J usage is TRBJ1-2; 9 bases agree with TRBD1. CDR1 is KGHSH, CDR2 LQKENI, per germline. The CDR3 has 14 residues. V trimming: 5 bases; J trimming: 5 bases; junction bases outside the gene matches: 6. CDR3 nucleotides: TGTGCCAGCTCATCCTCGACAGGGGGTTATGGCTACACCTTC. Residues: CASSSSTGGYGYTF.

This sequence joins TRBV11-2 and TRBJ2-7, with 7 nucleotides matching TRBD2. CDR1 and CDR2 from the germline V gene are SGHAT and FQNNGV. The CDR3 length is 16 residues. V was pared by 4 bases and J by 7 bases, with 16 bases of the junction left unmatched. The DNA for the CDR3 is TGTGCCAGCAGCTCGGCCGCTCAGAACCGAGCGGGGGAGCAGTACTTC. The encoded protein is CASSSAAQNRAGEQYF.

The J gene is TRBJ2-7, the V gene TRBV30; no definite D call. Germline V gives CDR1 GTSNPN, CDR2 SVGIG (reference sequence). The CDR3 totals 12 residues. The germline V and J ends were trimmed by 3 bases and 1 base, with 7 bases remaining between them. The CDR3 region is CAWRTGSYEQYF. CDR3 nucleotide sequence: TGTGCCTGGAGGACTGGATCCTACGAGCAGTACTTC. Together with reference TRBV30 and TRBJ2-7, the CDR3 gives the full variable domain: SQTIHQWPATLVQPVGSPLSLECTVEGTSNPNLYWYRQAAGRGLQLLFYSVGIGQISSEVPQNLSASRPQDRQFILSSKKLLLSDSGFYLCAWRTGSYEQYFGPGTRLTVT.

V gene TRBV15 combines with J gene TRBJ1-2, with D possibly matching TRBD1 (5 bases). V shed 0 bases and J shed 5 bases, with 7 bases lying between them. Germline-derived CDR1 and CDR2 are LNHNV and YYDKDF (reference sequence). CDR3 length: 13 residues. This CDR3 is CATSRDPGYGYTF. The CDR3, as DNA: TGTGCCACCAGCAGAGATCCAGGGTATGGCTACACCTTC.

This clone was observed a single time. The chain recombines TRBV5-1 with TRBJ1-2; D ambiguous. V lost 1 base to trimming and J lost 5 bases, with 15 bases between them. CDR1 is SGHRS and CDR2 is YFSETQ in the germline V gene. CDR3 length equals 15 residues. The CDR3 DNA sequence: TGCGCCAGCAGCTTGACTGGTGGGCAGCCATATGGCTACACCTTC. Protein: CASSLTGGQPYGYTF.

The rearrangement links TRBV14 to TRBJ1-3; D unclear. V lost 3 bases to trimming and J lost 4 bases, with 10 bases between them. The CDR3 sequence is 14 residues long. The germline CDR1 and CDR2 sequences are SGHDN and FVKESK. The CDR3 region is CASSQSSSGNTIYF. The CDR3 nucleotides read TGTGCCAGCAGCCAGTCCAGTTCGGGAAACACCATATATTTT.

The gene calls are TRBV19 and TRBJ2-2; 8 positions match TRBD1. The CDR3 length is 15 residues. Germline-derived CDR1 and CDR2 are LNHDA and SQIVND (reference sequence). In DNA form, the CDR3 reads TGTGCAGTCCGGGGACAGGCTGCGAACACCGGGGAGCTGTTTTTT. Protein sequence: CAVRGQAANTGELFF. The full variable domain, rest sourced from reference TRBV19 and TRBJ2-2, is DGGITQSPKYLFRKEGQNVTLSCEQNLNHDAMYWYRQDPGQGLRLIYYSQIVNDFQKGDIAEGYSVSREKKESFPLTVTSAQKNPTAFYLCAVRGQAANTGELFFGEGSRLTVL.

The chain carries TRBV3-1 (or the pseudogene TRBV3-2) and TRBJ2-1; D not resolved. The V gene's germline CDR1 is LGHDT and CDR2 YNNKEL (reference sequence). The CDR3 has 15 amino acids. V lost 0 bases to trimming and J lost 0 bases, with 6 bases between them. Here the CDR3 DNA reads TGTGCCAGCAGCCAAGATATTGTCTCCTACAATGAGCAGTTCTTC. This translates into CASSQDIVSYNEQFF.

The J gene is TRBJ1-2, the V gene TRBV19; D is possibly TRBD1 (6 bases). Germline V gene data show CDR1 as LNHDA and CDR2 as SQIVND (reference sequence). Trimming stripped 8 bases from V and 8 bases from J, with 21 bases between. This CDR3 contains 14 residues. Here the CDR3 reads CASRRLQGLRGYTF. The DNA for the CDR3 is TGTGCCAGTCGACGATTACAGGGCCTAAGGGGCTACACCTTC.

This clone was detected once. The rearrangement links TRBV15 to TRBJ2-1, with D unclear. Germline lookup yields CDR1 LNHNV and CDR2 YYDKDF (reference sequence). V was shortened by 1 base and J by 7 bases, with 14 bases between the two germline ends. The CDR3 length is 15 residues. The CDR3 nucleotides read TGTGCCACCAGCAGAGGAGGCGGCGACGGTAATGAGCAGTTCTTC. Translation gives CATSRGGGDGNEQFF.

The table lists this clone with a few counts. This chain links TRBV6-5 with TRBJ2-5, with D maybe TRBD1 (5 bases). The CDR3 consists of 13 residues. V lost 8 bases to trimming and J lost 5 bases, with 15 bases between them. Germline V gene data show CDR1 as MNHEY and CDR2 as SVGAGI. For the CDR3, the DNA is TGTGCCAGCGGGGCTAGTTGGTTGGAGACCCAGTACTTC. It encodes CASGASWLETQYF.

The count of this clone is one. DNA for the CDR3: TGTGCCAGCAGCTTGATCCTGAATGAGCAGTTCTTC. It translates to CASSLILNEQFF. This rearrangement joins TRBV5-4 to TRBJ2-1, with D unresolved. The CDR3 consists of 12 residues. Trimming removed 1 base from V and 7 bases from J, with 6 bases in between. Per germline, CDR1 SGHNT and CDR2 YYREEE (reference sequence).

The chain combines TRBV20-1 with TRBJ1-2; 8 bases map to TRBD1. This CDR3 has 13 residues. The germline CDR1 and CDR2 sequences are DFQATT and SNEGSKA (reference sequence). With 3 bases clipped from V and 8 bases from J, the junction kept 8 bases outside the gene matches. This chain's CDR3 is CSASLRTGFGYTF. The CDR3 DNA reads TGCAGTGCTAGTCTGCGGACAGGGTTCGGCTACACCTTC.

V and J are TRBV5-6 and TRBJ2-7, with D maybe TRBD1 (5 bases). CDR1 SGHDT and CDR2 YYEEEE come from the germline V gene. Trimming removed 0 bases from V and 5 bases from J, with 18 bases in between. There are 16 residues in the CDR3. CDR3 in amino acids: CASSLEGSVRFDEQYF. In nucleotides, the CDR3 is TGTGCCAGCAGCTTGGAGGGGTCAGTACGGTTCGACGAGCAGTACTTC.

The gene calls are TRBV19 and TRBJ1-5, with TRBD1 matching 7 bases. The J segment lost 5 bases and the V segment lost 5 bases, leaving 9 bases of the junction unmatched. The CDR3 spans 15 residues. Per germline, CDR1 LNHDA and CDR2 SQIVND (reference sequence). The CDR3: CASSPMDRLDQPQHF. CDR3 nucleotides: TGTGCCAGTAGTCCGATGGACAGGTTGGATCAGCCCCAGCATTTT.

V is TRBV7-9 and J is TRBJ1-1; possibly TRBD1 for D (6 bases). Per germline, CDR1 SEHNR and CDR2 FQNEAQ (reference sequence). The length of the CDR3 is 12 residues. The V and J ends lost 11 bases and 6 bases respectively, with 16 bases between them. The DNA of the CDR3 is TGTGCCGCTGGGGGGGGGCTGGCTGAAGCTTTCTTT. The encoded protein is CAAGGGLAEAFF.

The chain combines TRBV5-1 with TRBJ2-2, with 8 bases lining up with TRBD1. Looked up from germline, CDR1 is SGHRS and CDR2 is YFSETQ. This CDR3 has 16 amino acids. V was clipped by 0 bases and J by 1 base; unmatched bases: 2. CDR3 in amino acids: CASSLVGTGNTGELFF. The DNA of the CDR3 is TGCGCCAGCAGCTTGGTAGGGACAGGGAACACCGGGGAGCTGTTTTTT.

This sequence joins TRBV6-5 and TRBJ1-5; perhaps TRBD1 as D (5 bases). The CDR3 spans 15 residues. The V gene's germline CDR1 is MNHEY and CDR2 SVGAGI. Trimming cost V 7 bases and J 4 bases, with 17 bases left between them. CDR3 region: CASIMDTTPNQPQHF. In DNA, the CDR3 is TGTGCCAGCATAATGGACACGACGCCAAATCAGCCCCAGCATTTT.